This T cell receptor beta chain was recovered during a study of Ad26.COV2.S vaccination and SARS-CoV-2 variants. Study-wide points: Spike-specific CD8+ and CD4+ T cell responses reportedly showed substantial breadth after vaccination.

The CDR3 has 14 residues. The V and J ends lost 6 bases and 0 bases respectively, with 8 bases between them. Per germline, CDR1 MNHEY and CDR2 SVGAGI. The data were produced by immunoSEQ multiplex PCR, yet TCRdb's version contains in-frame clones alone and is incomplete. The data contain fewer than 500,000 clones, less than 95% of them singletons. Comment on this clone: What it binds is not known.

Treatment meaning: 15 to 20 received Ad26.COV2.S at low or high dose, single or two shots; roughly five received placebo; per-sample allocation not given. Material that was analyzed had been drawn on day 63 after the first vaccine or placebo injection. The receptor was derived from a person aged 18 to 65 who received the Ad26.COV2.S COVID-19 vaccine or a placebo. The chain uses TRBV6-5 and TRBJ1-4; D is undetermined. Sequenced material: peripheral blood, taken in a trial of Ad26.COV2.S vaccine versus placebo. This CDR3 is CASSLMPTNEKLFF. CDR3 DNA sequence: TGTGCCAGCAGCCTCATGCCAACTAATGAAAAACTGTTTTTT.